This T cell receptor beta chain originates from a study of blood T cells in healthy people across ages. A second PCR, run for roughly 7 to 12 cycles, used a sample-barcoded 5' primer plus a J-beta primer mix. Individual samples furnished no less than 2.5 million CDR3-containing paired-end reads apiece. From the 5' RACE reads, TCRdb called clonotypes with MiXCR, one entry per CDR3 protein. The sample holds 910,000 or so distinct CDR3 sequences, roughly 50% seen once. This receptor was identified in a woman aged 60 to 75 in good health. The sample taken for sequencing was blood.

The CDR3 DNA reads TGTGCCAGCAGAAGGCTAGGAGGTAGCGGAGGGGGATCCTACGAGCAGTACTTC. It encodes CASRRLGGSGGGSYEQYF. The rearrangement joins TRBV6-2 or TRBV6-3 to TRBJ2-7, with D perhaps assigned TRBD1 or TRBD2 (6 bases each). CDR1 and CDR2 from the germline V gene are MNHEY and SVGEGT. The CDR3 is made up of 18 amino acids. V shed 6 bases and J shed 1 base, with 25 bases lying between them.